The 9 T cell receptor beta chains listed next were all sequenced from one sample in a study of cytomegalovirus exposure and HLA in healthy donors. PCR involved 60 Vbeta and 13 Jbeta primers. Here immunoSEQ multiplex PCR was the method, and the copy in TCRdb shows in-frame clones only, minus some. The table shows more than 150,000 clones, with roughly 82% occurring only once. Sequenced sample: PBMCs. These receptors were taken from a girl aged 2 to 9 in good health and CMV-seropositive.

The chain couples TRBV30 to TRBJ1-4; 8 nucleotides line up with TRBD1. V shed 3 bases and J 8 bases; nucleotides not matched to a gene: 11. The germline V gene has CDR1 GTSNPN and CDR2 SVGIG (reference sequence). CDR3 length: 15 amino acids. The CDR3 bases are TGTGCCTGGAGCTCTACGGACAGGGCGGGGGAAAAACTGTTTTTT. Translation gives CAWSSTDRAGEKLFF. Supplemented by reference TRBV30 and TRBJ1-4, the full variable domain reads SQTIHQWPATLVQPVGSPLSLECTVEGTSNPNLYWYRQAAGRGLQLLFYSVGIGQISSEVPQNLSASRPQDRQFILSSKKLLLSDSGFYLCAWSSTDRAGEKLFFGSGTQLSVL.

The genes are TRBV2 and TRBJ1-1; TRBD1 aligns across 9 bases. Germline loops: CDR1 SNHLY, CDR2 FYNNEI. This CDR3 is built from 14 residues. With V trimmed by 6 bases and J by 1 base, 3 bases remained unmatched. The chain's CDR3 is CASSWDRENTEAFF. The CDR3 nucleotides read TGTGCCAGCAGCTGGGACAGGGAGAACACTGAAGCTTTCTTT. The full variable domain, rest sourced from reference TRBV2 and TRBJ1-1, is EPEVTQTPSHQVTQMGQEVILRCVPISNHLYFYWYRQILGQKVEFLVSFYNNEISEKSEIFDDQFSVERPDGSNFTLKIRSTKLEDSAMYFCASSWDRENTEAFFGQGTRLTVV.

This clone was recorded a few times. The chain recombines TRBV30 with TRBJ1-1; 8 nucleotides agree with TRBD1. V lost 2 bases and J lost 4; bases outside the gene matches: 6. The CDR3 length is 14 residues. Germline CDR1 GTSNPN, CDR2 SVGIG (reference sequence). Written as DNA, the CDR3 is TGTGCCTGGAGTACGGGACAGGCTGTCACTGAAGCTTTCTTT. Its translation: CAWSTGQAVTEAFF. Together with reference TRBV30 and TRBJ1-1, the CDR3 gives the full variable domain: SQTIHQWPATLVQPVGSPLSLECTVEGTSNPNLYWYRQAAGRGLQLLFYSVGIGQISSEVPQNLSASRPQDRQFILSSKKLLLSDSGFYLCAWSTGQAVTEAFFGQGTRLTVV.

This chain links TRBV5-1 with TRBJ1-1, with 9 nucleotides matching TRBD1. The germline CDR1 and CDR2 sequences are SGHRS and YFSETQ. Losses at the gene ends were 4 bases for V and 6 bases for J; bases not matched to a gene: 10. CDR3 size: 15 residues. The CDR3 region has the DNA TGCGCCAGCAGCCGGGAGACAGGGGGTCACGCTGAAGCTTTCTTT. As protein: CASSRETGGHAEAFF.

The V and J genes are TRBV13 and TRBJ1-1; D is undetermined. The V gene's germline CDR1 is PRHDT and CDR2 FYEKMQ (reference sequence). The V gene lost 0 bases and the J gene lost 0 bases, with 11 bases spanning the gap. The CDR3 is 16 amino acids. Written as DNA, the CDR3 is TGTGCCAGCAGCTTAGGGTCGGCAGGTTTGAACACTGAAGCTTTCTTT. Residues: CASSLGSAGLNTEAFF.

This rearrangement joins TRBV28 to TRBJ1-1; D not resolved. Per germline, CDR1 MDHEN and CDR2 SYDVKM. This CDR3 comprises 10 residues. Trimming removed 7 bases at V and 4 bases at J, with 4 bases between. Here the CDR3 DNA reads TGTGCCAGCATTATCACTGAAGCTTTCTTT. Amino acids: CASIITEAFF.

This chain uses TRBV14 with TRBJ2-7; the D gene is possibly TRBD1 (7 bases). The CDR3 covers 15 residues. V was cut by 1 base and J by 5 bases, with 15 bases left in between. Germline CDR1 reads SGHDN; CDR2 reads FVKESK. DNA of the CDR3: TGTGCCAGCAGCCAAGGAGGAGGGGGCCGGGACGAGCAGTACTTC. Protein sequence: CASSQGGGGRDEQYF.

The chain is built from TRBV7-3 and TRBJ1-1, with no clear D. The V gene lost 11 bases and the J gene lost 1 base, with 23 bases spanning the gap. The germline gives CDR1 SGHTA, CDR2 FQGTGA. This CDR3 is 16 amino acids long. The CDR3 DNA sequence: TGTGCCTCATCGGCGATGACCTGGCGGAAGAACACTGAAGCTTTCTTT. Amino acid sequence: CASSAMTWRKNTEAFF.

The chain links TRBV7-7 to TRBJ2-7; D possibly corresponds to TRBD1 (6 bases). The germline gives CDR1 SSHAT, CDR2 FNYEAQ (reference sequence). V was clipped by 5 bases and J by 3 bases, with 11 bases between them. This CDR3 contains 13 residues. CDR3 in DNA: TGTGCCAGCAGCCGCGCCAGGGGCTACGAGCAGTACTTC. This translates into CASSRARGYEQYF.